This entry lists 10 T cell receptor beta chains sequenced from one sample in a study of T-cell reconstitution after alpha-beta-depleted transplantation in children. This sample's TCRbeta library carried unique molecular identifier barcodes. Using its own MiXCR run on the PCR reads, TCRdb lists one record per CDR3 protein. The sample includes under 850,000 distinct CDR3 sequences, about an eighth seen only once; the top ten take 0.79%. The sequenced sample was PBMCs, obtained before TCRalphabeta/CD19-depleted stem cell transplant. These receptors all stem from a girl aged 2-10 years with congenital amegakaryocytic thrombocytopenia, due to receive a stem cell transplant.

The chain joins TRBV5-1 to TRBJ2-3; TRBD2 aligns across 9 bases. The junction had 11 bases not matched to a gene; V was cut back by 6 bases and J by 3 bases. Germline CDR1 SGHRS, CDR2 YFSETQ. This CDR3 has 16 amino acids. The CDR3 protein is CASIHSAGGGTDTQYF. The CDR3 nucleotides read TGCGCCAGCATCCATTCAGCGGGAGGCGGTACAGATACGCAGTATTTT. Drawing the rest from reference TRBV5-1 and TRBJ2-3, the complete variable domain is KAGVTQTPRYLIKTRGQQVTLSCSPISGHRSVSWYQQTPGQGLQFLFEYFSETQRNKGNFPGRFSGRQFSNSRSEMNVSTLELGDSALYLCASIHSAGGGTDTQYFGPGTRLTVL.

This clonotype was seen many times. This chain joins TRBV20-1 and TRBJ1-1; D is unclear. This CDR3 is built from 11 residues. The V gene's germline CDR1 is DFQATT and CDR2 SNEGSKA (reference sequence). The V gene lost 7 bases and the J gene lost 7 bases, with 13 bases spanning the gap. The DNA of the CDR3 is TGCAGTGTCGCCAGCCGAGGTGAAGCTTTCTTT. This gives the protein CSVASRGEAFF.

This clonotype was picked up many times. The chain uses TRBV20-1 and TRBJ1-2; possibly TRBD1 for D (5 bases). This CDR3 has 11 amino acids. Trimming stripped 7 bases from V and 3 bases from J, with 9 bases between. Germline V lookup: CDR1 DFQATT, CDR2 SNEGSKA (reference sequence). This CDR3 reads CSVIGDYGYTF. CDR3 nucleotides: TGCAGTGTGATAGGGGACTATGGCTACACCTTC.

A word on this clonotype: Given a much more abundant clone one base away, this may be a read error. J is TRBJ2-1 and V is TRBV5-1; D possibly uses TRBD1 or TRBD2 (5 bases each). V lost 6 bases and J 6 bases, leaving 10 bases between the germline ends. Per germline, CDR1 SGHRS and CDR2 YFSETQ. CDR3 length equals 12 residues. CDR3 region: CASNGGVNEQFF. DNA for the CDR3: TGCGCCAGCAATGGGGGAGTCAATGAGCAGTTCTTC.

This clonotype has a handful of counts. The rearrangement joins TRBV20-1 to TRBJ2-3; no firm D call. Trimming pared 5 bases from V and 3 bases from J, leaving 15 bases between. Germline loops: CDR1 DFQATT, CDR2 SNEGSKA (reference sequence). The CDR3 spans 14 residues. The DNA for the CDR3 is TGCAGTGCTGCGCCGGGTTCTAAGACAGATACGCAGTATTTT. Its protein product is CSAAPGSKTDTQYF.

The table lists this clonotype with a few counts. The J gene is TRBJ2-3, the V gene TRBV27; 9 nucleotides align to TRBD2. Germline values: CDR1 MNHEY, CDR2 SMNVEV (reference sequence). V shed 3 bases, J shed 1 base, and the junction held 5 bases outside the gene matches. CDR3 length: 16 amino acids. Here the CDR3 DNA reads TGTGCCAGCAGTTTGCGGCGGGGGGGACGCACAGATACGCAGTATTTT. Translating gives CASSLRRGGRTDTQYF.

This clonotype was found once. This may be a read error, as it is one base from a much larger clone. V and J are TRBV27 and TRBJ2-3, with 10 bases lining up with TRBD2. CDR1 is MNHEY, CDR2 SMNVEV, per germline (reference sequence). Trimming removed 5 bases from V and 4 bases from J; junction bases left unmatched: 9. This CDR3 region has 16 residues. CDR3 in DNA: TGTGCCAGCAGTAATCTAGCGGGAGTCAGTTCAGATACGCAGTATTTT. This encodes CASSNLAGVSSDTQYF.

This clonotype appeared many times. One end of the junction varies from germline; a read error may be responsible. The V and J genes are TRBV6-5 and TRBJ2-6; D gene uncertain. Germline V gives CDR1 MNHEY, CDR2 SVGAGI. The CDR3 totals 15 residues. The CDR3 loop reads CASSDSGAGANVLTF. Here the CDR3 DNA reads TGTGCCAGCAGTGACTCTGGGGCTGGGGCCAACGTCCTGACTTTC.

The sample holds many counts of this clonotype. V usage is TRBV3-1 and J usage is TRBJ2-7; D gene uncertain. The CDR3 length is 17 residues. The ends were cut back, 0 bases at V and 2 bases at J, with 17 bases in the middle. The V gene's germline CDR1 is LGHDT and CDR2 YNNKEL (reference sequence). DNA for the CDR3: TGTGCCAGCAGCCAAGATTGGTCCTTCTTGGACCCCTACGAGCAGTACTTC. Its protein product is CASSQDWSFLDPYEQYF.

The chain joins TRBV7-6 to TRBJ2-5; D gene unclear. V lost 4 bases to trimming and J lost 3 bases, with 18 bases between them. The CDR3 covers 16 residues. Germline CDR1 reads SGHVS; CDR2 reads FNYEAQ. CDR3 sequence (DNA): TGTGCCAGCAGCTCCGCCCCTGCGAGACTGGAAGAGACCCAGTACTTC. This sequence encodes CASSSAPARLEETQYF.